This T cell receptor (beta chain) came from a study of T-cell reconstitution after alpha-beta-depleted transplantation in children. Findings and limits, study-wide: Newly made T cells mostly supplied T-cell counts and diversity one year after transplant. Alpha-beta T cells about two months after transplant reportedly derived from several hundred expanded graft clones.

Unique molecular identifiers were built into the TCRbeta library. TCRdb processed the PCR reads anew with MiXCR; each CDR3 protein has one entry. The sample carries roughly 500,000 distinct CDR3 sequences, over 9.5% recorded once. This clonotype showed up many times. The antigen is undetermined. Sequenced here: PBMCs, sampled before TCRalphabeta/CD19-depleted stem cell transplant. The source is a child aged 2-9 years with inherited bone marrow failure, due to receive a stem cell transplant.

The CDR3 DNA follows: TGTGCCAGCAGCACCACAGGGGACCCCTACTATGGCTACACCTTC. Translation gives CASSTTGDPYYGYTF. The chain uses TRBV11-2 and TRBJ1-2; 7 nucleotides match TRBD1. The CDR3 is 15 residues long. Losses at the gene ends were 5 bases for V and 3 bases for J; bases not matched to a gene: 9. Germline-derived CDR1 and CDR2 are SGHAT and FQNNGV.